What follows are 14 T cell receptor beta chains derived from one specimen sequenced in a study of shared clonotypes between healthy human individuals. CD8 cells classed as naive were CD45RO-negative and positively selected for CCR7, excluding terminally differentiated effector memory CD45RA+ cells. Profiling relied on immunoSEQ multiplex PCR, and the TCRdb table lists in-frame clones only, not all of them. The data hold more than 600,000 clones, with around 92% observed a single time. The material sequenced was naive CD8+ T cells sorted from blood. These receptors were collected from a young man in good health.

This chain links TRBV7-9 with TRBJ1-4; a possible D gene is TRBD1 (6 bases). This CDR3 contains 15 residues. The V gene's germline CDR1 is SEHNR and CDR2 FQNEAQ (reference sequence). V dropped 4 bases and J dropped 6 bases, with 15 bases sitting between them. The CDR3 here is CASSSLRGADEKLFF. For the CDR3, the DNA is TGTGCCAGCAGCTCCCTCAGGGGCGCGGATGAAAAACTGTTTTTT.

The chain links TRBV19 to TRBJ2-1; D not certain. Trimming pared 4 bases from V and 8 bases from J, leaving 18 bases between. CDR3 length: 15 residues. In germline, CDR1 is LNHDA, CDR2 SQIVND (reference sequence). CDR3 amino acids: CASSTVSGDLHEQFF. The CDR3 DNA reads TGTGCCAGTAGTACTGTCTCGGGCGACCTCCATGAGCAGTTCTTC.

V gene TRBV11-3 combines with J gene TRBJ2-3; 11 bases match TRBD1. The CDR3 is 15 amino acids. V shed 4 bases, J shed 8 bases, and the junction held 8 bases outside the gene matches. The germline V gene encodes CDR1 SGHNT and CDR2 YENEEA. The CDR3 region has the DNA TGTGCCAGCAGCTCCAAGGACAGGGGGCACGGTACGCAGTATTTT. Its protein product is CASSSKDRGHGTQYF.

The chain has TRBV7-2 and TRBJ2-3; the D gene is possibly TRBD2 (5 bases). Per the germline V gene, CDR1 is SGHTA and CDR2 is FQGNSA. The CDR3 covers 14 residues. The V end lost 5 bases, the J end lost 1 base, and 10 bases lay between the germline ends. In nucleotides, the CDR3 is TGTGCCAGCAGCCGGGCGGAGGGCACAGATACGCAGTATTTT. As protein: CASSRAEGTDTQYF.

The chain is built from TRBV28 and TRBJ1-5; D is unresolved. CDR1 is MDHEN, CDR2 SYDVKM, per germline. V was cut by 5 bases and J by 1 base, with 9 bases left in between. The CDR3 runs to 14 residues. DNA for the CDR3: TGTGCCAGCAGTCCTATTGTAAGCAATCAGCCCCAGCATTTT. Translating gives CASSPIVSNQPQHF.

The V gene is TRBV18, the J gene TRBJ2-5, with a tentative D call TRBD2 (5 bases). The V gene's germline CDR1 is KGHSH and CDR2 LQKENI. V lost 6 bases and J 7 bases, leaving 21 bases between the germline ends. The CDR3 length is 15 residues. In DNA, the CDR3 is TGTGCCAGCTCCCCGGCAGGCTATAGCGCTGGGACCCAGTACTTC. Its translation is CASSPAGYSAGTQYF.

This chain uses TRBV28 with TRBJ2-7; no clear D gene. This CDR3 is 10 amino acids long. V lost 6 bases and J 6 bases, leaving 6 bases between the germline ends. The germline V gene has CDR1 MDHEN and CDR2 SYDVKM. CDR3 residues: CASRGSEQYF. The CDR3 DNA reads as TGTGCCAGCAGGGGATCCGAGCAGTACTTC. Full variable domain (remainder filled in from reference TRBV28 and TRBJ2-7): DVKVTQSSRYLVKRTGEKVFLECVQDMDHENMFWYRQDPGLGLRLIYFSYDVKMKEKGDIPEGYSVSREKKERFSLILESASTNQTSMYLCASRGSEQYFGPGTRLTVT.

The chain carries TRBV19 and TRBJ1-3, with D hard to call. V was shortened by 3 bases and J by 1 base, with 10 bases between the two germline ends. Germline loops: CDR1 LNHDA, CDR2 SQIVND (reference sequence). This CDR3 has 15 residues. This CDR3 is CASSMWSGSGNTIYF. The CDR3 nucleotides are TGTGCCAGTAGTATGTGGTCGGGGTCTGGAAACACCATATATTTT.

The gene calls are TRBV14 and TRBJ2-7, with 8 bases identical to TRBD1. This CDR3 contains 15 residues. From germline, CDR1 is SGHDN and CDR2 FVKESK. The V gene end was trimmed by 0 bases and the J gene end by 5 bases; junction bases not matched to a gene: 6. CDR3: CASSQDRQGINEQYF. CDR3 nucleotide sequence: TGTGCCAGCAGCCAAGATAGACAGGGGATCAACGAGCAGTACTTC.

The J gene is TRBJ2-1, the V gene TRBV13, with 13 bases that match TRBD2. CDR3 size: 16 residues. V lost 5 bases, J lost 7 bases, and 8 bases stayed unmatched. CDR1 and CDR2 from the germline V gene are PRHDT and FYEKMQ (reference sequence). The CDR3 DNA follows: TGTGCCAGCAGCCCGACGGGACTAGCGGGGTTGAATGAGCAGTTCTTC. Translated, it gives CASSPTGLAGLNEQFF.

This clone has only one observation. The chain couples TRBV5-6 to TRBJ1-5; D uncertain. V gave up 4 bases and J gave up 0 bases, with 5 bases separating them. CDR3 length: 13 residues. Germline V CDR1 and CDR2: SGHDT, YYEEEE. The chain's CDR3 is CASSSNSNQPQHF. The DNA for the CDR3 is TGTGCCAGCAGCAGTAATAGCAATCAGCCCCAGCATTTT.

V is TRBV11-2 and J is TRBJ1-5; no firm D call. CDR1 SGHAT and CDR2 FQNNGV come from the germline V gene. The CDR3 totals 13 residues. Trimming removed 5 bases from V and 0 bases from J, with 5 bases in between. The CDR3 protein is CASSKYSNQPQHF. CDR3 in DNA: TGTGCCAGCAGCAAATATAGCAATCAGCCCCAGCATTTT.

The chain carries TRBV9 and TRBJ1-5; D is ambiguous. Germline CDR1 is SGDLS and CDR2 is YYNGEE. The length of the CDR3 is 14 residues. The ends were cut back, 3 bases at V and 0 bases at J, with 7 bases in the middle. The CDR3 region is CASSGDGSNQPQHF. The DNA for the CDR3 is TGTGCCAGCAGCGGAGACGGTAGCAATCAGCCCCAGCATTTT. The whole variable domain, filled in from reference TRBV9 and TRBJ1-5, reads DSGVTQTPKHLITATGQRVTLRCSPRSGDLSVYWYQQSLDQGLQFLIQYYNGEERAKGNILERFSAQQFPDLHSELNLSSLELGDSALYFCASSGDGSNQPQHFGDGTRLSIL.

This chain joins TRBV27 and TRBJ2-3; D may be TRBD2 (6 bases). Germline V gene sequence: CDR1 MNHEY, CDR2 SMNVEV (reference sequence). This CDR3 spans 14 amino acids. The V gene lost 6 bases and the J gene lost 4 bases, with 14 bases spanning the gap. The CDR3 region has the DNA TGTGCCAGCAGCAGCAGGAGGGAGTCAGATACGCAGTATTTT. It yields the protein CASSSRRESDTQYF.